Listed below are T cell receptor beta chains from one sample, sequenced in a study of blood T cell repertoires in COVID-19. Sequencing was performed with immunoSEQ multiplex PCR; in TCRdb, only in-frame clones are kept and a portion is missing. The data contain 200,000 to 300,000 clones, about 85% of them seen just once; the ten biggest clones take up around 6.4%. Input material: peripheral blood. All receptors derive from a woman aged 55-69 years with active or convalescent COVID-19. Both conserved end residues are part of each CDR3. D genes are given only for firm matches. For some rows the clone size is stated as once, few or many, or as a class when expanded; others skip it.

j_call cdr3_length d_call clone_size v_call cdr3_aa cdr3_nt
TRBJ2-2 19 TRBD2 - TRBV27 CASSPTGLAGELGTGELFF TGTGCCAGCAGTCCCACGGGACTAGCGGGAGAACTTGGCACCGGGGAGCTGTTTTTT
TRBJ2-4 15 TRBD1 - TRBV10-3 CAISLTGGDKNIQYF TGTGCCATCAGCCTGACAGGGGGTGACAAAAACATTCAGTACTTC
TRBJ2-7 12 - once TRBV5-4 CASSYYRDEQYF TGTGCCAGCAGTTATTACAGGGACGAGCAGTACTTC
TRBJ1-2 13 TRBD1 once TRBV10-3 CAISGPDRAGYTF TGTGCCATCAGTGGTCCGGACAGGGCTGGCTACACCTTC
TRBJ2-1 14 TRBD2 - TRBV6-5 CASSWGGQNNEQFF TGTGCCAGCAGTTGGGGAGGGCAGAACAATGAGCAGTTCTTC
TRBJ2-5 15 TRBD1 few TRBV14 CASSQAYRGGETQYF TGTGCCAGCAGCCAAGCGTACAGGGGTGGGGAGACCCAGTACTTC
TRBJ1-1 17 TRBD1 - TRBV28 CASSLIRTGFGNTEAFF TGTGCCAGCAGTTTAATTCGGACAGGGTTCGGGAACACTGAAGCTTTCTTT
TRBJ1-1 14 - - TRBV6-1 CASSDRGMNTEAFF TGTGCCAGCAGTGACAGGGGAATGAACACTGAAGCTTTCTTT
TRBJ2-5 14 - - TRBV19 CASSIVFREETQYF TGTGCCAGTAGTATAGTCTTCCGAGAGGAGACCCAGTACTTC
TRBJ2-5 14 - - TRBV27 CASSFRHSQETQYF TGTGCCAGCAGCTTCCGACACTCCCAAGAGACCCAGTACTTC
TRBJ2-1 17 TRBD2 once TRBV7-9 CASSFPGLAGGYNEQFF TGTGCCAGCAGCTTTCCGGGTCTAGCGGGGGGGTACAATGAGCAGTTCTTC
TRBJ1-1 15 - - TRBV5-6 CASSLGALQGTEAFF TGTGCCAGCAGCTTGGGGGCCCTACAGGGTACTGAAGCTTTCTTT
TRBJ2-6 17 TRBD1 - TRBV24-1 CATSRGTGLSGANVLTF TGTGCCACCAGTCGCGGGACAGGCCTCTCTGGGGCCAACGTCCTGACTTTC
TRBJ1-1 15 TRBD1 - TRBV5-1 CASSLEAGGRTEAFF TGCGCCAGCAGCTTGGAGGCAGGGGGCAGGACTGAAGCTTTCTTT
TRBJ1-2 15 - - TRBV19 CASSEQASPNYGYTF TGTGCCAGTAGTGAACAAGCGAGCCCCAACTATGGCTACACCTTC
TRBJ1-1 15 TRBD1 - TRBV19 CASSIVGQGVTEAFF TGTGCCAGTAGTATAGTGGGACAGGGGGTCACTGAAGCTTTCTTT
TRBJ1-2 11 - - TRBV29-1 CSVSPGAGYTF TGCAGCGTTTCACCAGGGGCAGGCTACACCTTC